Given below is one T cell receptor (beta chain) in context. Its antigen remains unknown. This sample is part of a study of cytomegalovirus exposure and HLA in healthy donors. The junction had 9 bases not matched to a gene; V was cut back by 3 bases and J by 4 bases. From germline, CDR1 is PRHDT and CDR2 FYEKMQ (reference sequence). The CDR3 is 17 residues long. It was with 60 Vbeta and 13 Jbeta primers that the PCR ran. Assay used: immunoSEQ multiplex PCR; TCRdb lists only in-frame clones, some missing. The sample yields about 140,000 clones, roughly 88% seen once. Study-wide results and limits: Follow-up analysis seemed to connect common viral pathogens with several of the most significant clusters identified. Per published reports, the classifier diagnosed cytomegalovirus status with high specificity and sensitivity. A later analysis, which compared TCR beta chains of equal frequency, found the HLA-associated ones more clonally expanded.

Sequencing input: PBMCs. This chain connects TRBV13 to TRBJ1-6; 7 nucleotides match TRBD1. The clonotype was recovered from a woman between 35 and 50 years old in good health and CMV-seronegative. The CDR3 sequence: CASSFTGRTGYNSPLHF. For the CDR3, the DNA is TGTGCCAGCAGCTTCACCGGAAGGACAGGTTATAATTCACCCCTCCACTTT.